Listed here are 10 T cell receptor beta chains from one sample, sequenced in a study of T cells in women clearing cervical HPV infection (dated 2018 in TCRdb). The library came from the immunoSEQ multiplex PCR assay. Sourced from immuneACCESS, this table was stored by TCRdb with only in-frame sequences that have V and J called. A share of the clones is absent; for the studies checked, an unresolved V gene accounts for under half, and the remainder has no known explanation. The table of this sample itemizes about 30,000 clones. About 18% of the sample is taken by the ten largest. Sequenced: blood buffy coat. Receptors were obtained from a woman aged 18 to 75 with a cervical HPV16 infection that either progressed to CIN3+ or cleared (not recorded which).

A note on this clone: The missing CDR3 end, 3 residues past where the read stops, is filled in from the germline J gene. The chain links TRBV30 to TRBJ2-3; tentatively, D is TRBD1 (6 bases). Germline values: CDR1 GTSNPN, CDR2 SVGIG (reference sequence). The length of the CDR3 is 14 residues. CDR3 DNA (partial): TGTGCCTGGAGTGTAGGGGGAAACAATCAGCCG. Protein product: CAWSVGGNNQP. The CDR3 in full is CAWSVGGNNQPQYF.

As regards this clone: The read falls 3 residues short of the CDR3 end, and the missing part is taken from the germline J gene. V is TRBV6-2 or TRBV6-3 and J is TRBJ1-2; possible D gene TRBD1, 5 bases. Germline V lookup: CDR1 MNHEY, CDR2 SVGEGT. The CDR3 consists of 12 residues. Trimming left V 7 bases short and J 7 bases short, with 13 bases between. CDR3 loop: CASMQTGLGYTF. The sequenced CDR3 bases are TGTGCCAGCATGCAAACAGGTCTTGGC.

Regarding this clone: Coverage ceases 3 residues before the CDR3 finishes, and the germline J gene fills in the end. The chain recombines TRBV6-1 with TRBJ2-7; the D gene is possibly TRBD1 (5 bases). V was cut by 2 bases and J by 4 bases, with 9 bases left in between. Germline CDR1 MNHNS, CDR2 SASEGT. The CDR3 extends over 13 amino acids. CDR3 bases read: TGTGCCAGCAGTGAAACTGGGGCGTACGAG. Protein product: CASSETGAYE. The entire CDR3 is CASSETGAYEQYF.

Points on this clone: Sequencing ends 3 residues short of the CDR3 end; the germline J gene provides the rest. The chain couples TRBV19 to TRBJ2-4; 7 bases agree with TRBD1. Germline lookup yields CDR1 LNHDA and CDR2 SQIVND (reference sequence). The CDR3 is 14 amino acids. The V and J ends lost 8 bases and 7 bases, in that order; junction bases with no gene match: 11. CDR3 DNA (partial): TGTGCCAGTGCAACCACAGGGGCGATGAACATT. Its translation: CASATTGAMNI. The full CDR3 is CASATTGAMNIQYF.

About this clone itself: The read falls 3 residues short of the CDR3 end, and the missing part is taken from the germline J gene. The chain links TRBV6-2 or TRBV6-3 to TRBJ1-2; no reliable D call. Trimming shortened V by 2 bases and J by 2 bases, and 15 bases separated the two germline ends. Looked up from germline, CDR1 is MNHEY and CDR2 is SVGEGT. CDR3 size: 16 residues. The covered CDR3 bases are TGTGCCAGCAGTTACGGTAGCGTTCTGCTCAACTATGGC. The encoded protein is CASSYGSVLLNYG. The full CDR3 sequence reads CASSYGSVLLNYGYTF.

As regards this clone: Sequencing ends 3 residues short of the CDR3 end; the germline J gene provides the rest. The gene calls are TRBV6-4 and TRBJ2-2; D unresolved. This CDR3 has 13 amino acids. CDR1 and CDR2 from the germline V gene are MRHNA and SNTAGT. Trimming stripped 0 bases from V and 6 bases from J, with 5 bases between. The part of the CDR3 DNA that was read is TGTGCCAGCAGTGACTCCAATCCCGGGGAG. It specifies CASSDSNPGE. The whole CDR3 is CASSDSNPGELFF.

Of note for this clone: The CDR3 end falls 3 residues outside the read, so it is completed with the germline J gene. The V call is TRBV7-9, the J call TRBJ2-2; 8 bases agree with TRBD1. The CDR3 length is 14 residues. CDR1 and CDR2 from the germline V gene are SEHNR and FQNEAQ (reference sequence). This chain's CDR3 is CASSRGQENEKLFF. The sequenced CDR3 bases are TGTGCCAGCAGCAGGGGACAGGAGAATGAAAAG.

A word on this clone: The read ends 3 residues early relative to the CDR3; the germline J gene fills the gap. The rearrangement uses TRBV11-2 and TRBJ2-4, with D unresolved. Per the germline V gene, CDR1 is SGHAT and CDR2 is FQNNGV. CDR3 length equals 14 residues. V was trimmed by 5 bases and J by 0 bases, leaving 8 bases between them. CDR3 bases read: TGTGCCAGCAGCCTACAGCTAGCCAAAAACATT. Translated: CASSLQLAKNI. The entire CDR3 sequence reads CASSLQLAKNIQYF.

With regard to this clone: The CDR3 end falls 3 residues outside the read, so it is completed with the germline J gene. The chain joins TRBV20-1 to TRBJ2-2; D possibly matches TRBD1 or TRBD2 (5 bases each). The germline CDR1 and CDR2 sequences are DFQATT and SNEGSKA (reference sequence). CDR3 size: 14 residues. The DNA read from the CDR3 is TGCAGTGCTAGAGATGAGGGGAAGGGTGAAAAG. Protein: CSARDEGKGEK. The full-length CDR3 reads as CSARDEGKGEKLFF.

In regard to this clone: The read terminates 3 residues ahead of where the CDR3 ends, so the germline J gene completes it. The chain combines TRBV7-2 with TRBJ2-1, with D possibly being TRBD1 (6 bases). Trimming left V 4 bases short and J 0 bases short, with 10 bases between. Germline CDR1 reads SGHTA; CDR2 reads FQGNSA. The CDR3 totals 15 residues. This CDR3 reads CASSSLGASYNEQFF. The DNA read from the CDR3 is TGTGCCAGCAGCTCGCTGGGGGCCTCCTACAATGAG. The full variable domain, with the rest looked up from reference TRBV7-2 and TRBJ2-1, is GAGVSQSPSNKVTEKGKDVELRCDPISGHTALYWYRQSLGQGLEFLIYFQGNSAPDKSGLPSDRFSAERTGGSVSTLTIQRTQQEDSAVYLCASSSLGASYNEQFFGPGTRLTVL.